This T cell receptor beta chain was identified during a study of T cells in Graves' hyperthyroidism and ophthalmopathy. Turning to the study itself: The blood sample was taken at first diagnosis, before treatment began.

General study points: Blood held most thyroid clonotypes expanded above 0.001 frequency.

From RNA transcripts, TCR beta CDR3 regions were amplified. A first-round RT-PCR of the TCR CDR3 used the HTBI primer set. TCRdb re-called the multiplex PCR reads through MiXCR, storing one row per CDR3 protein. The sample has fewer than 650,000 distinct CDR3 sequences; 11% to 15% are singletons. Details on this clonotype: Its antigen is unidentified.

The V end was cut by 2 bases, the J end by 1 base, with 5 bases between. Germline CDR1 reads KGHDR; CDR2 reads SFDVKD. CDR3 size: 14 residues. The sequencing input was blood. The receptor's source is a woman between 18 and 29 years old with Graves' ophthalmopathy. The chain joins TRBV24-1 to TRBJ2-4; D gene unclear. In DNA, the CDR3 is TGTGCCACCAGTGATTCTAGGGCCAAAAACATTCAGTACTTC. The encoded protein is CATSDSRAKNIQYF.